The 2 T cell receptor beta chains presented below share a single source sample, sequenced in a study of blood T cell repertoires in COVID-19. Sequencing used immunoSEQ multiplex PCR; TCRdb keeps in-frame clones, though not all of them. The data contain 200,000 to 250,000 clones, approximately 90% of them singletons. The sample consisted of PBMCs or T cells enriched from blood (not recorded which). These receptor sequences come from a woman between 18 and 29 years old in a cohort exposed to, infected with or recovered from COVID-19 (not recorded which).

The J gene is TRBJ2-7, the V gene TRBV6-6, with TRBD1 identical over 10 bases. Per the germline V gene, CDR1 is MNHNY and CDR2 is SVGAGI (reference sequence). The V gene end was trimmed by 2 bases and the J gene end by 2 bases; junction bases not matched to a gene: 3. The CDR3 sequence is 15 residues long. The CDR3 spells CASSYAGTGAYEQYF. Written as DNA, the CDR3 is TGTGCCAGCAGTTACGCCGGGACAGGGGCCTACGAGCAGTACTTC.

The chain uses TRBV11-1 and TRBJ2-3, with 14 positions matching TRBD2. Germline CDR1 is SGHAT and CDR2 is FQDESV (reference sequence). The CDR3 contains 16 residues. J lost 6 bases, V lost 5 bases, and 7 bases had no gene match. Here the CDR3 reads CASSKGTSGRMDTQYF. CDR3 DNA sequence: TGTGCCAGCAGCAAGGGGACTAGCGGGAGAATGGATACGCAGTATTTT.